The TCR beta chain under discussion was sequenced for a study of blood T cell repertoires in COVID-19. Overall study: The cDNA or gDNA used as material had been derived from T cells, B-cell-depleted T cells, or PBMCs.

Original analysis: Reference gene primer amplification in the assay estimated nucleated cell counts. Clones were read by immunoSEQ multiplex PCR, and TCRdb kept only the in-frame ones, dropping some. V and J calls and clone size are given by that table; D and trimming were obtained from the DNA. Among 85,000 to 120,000 clones listed, approximately 86% were seen once. The CDR3 loop spans 15 amino acids. With V trimmed by 6 bases and J by 0 bases, 5 bases remained unmatched. The germline V gene encodes CDR1 MDHEN and CDR2 SYDVKM. This chain uses TRBV28 with TRBJ1-5, with TRBD1 matching 7 bases. Sequencing was done on a sample of peripheral blood. The receptor's source is a man aged 50 to 59 with active or convalescent COVID-19. CDR3 coding DNA: TGTGCCAGCAGCGGGACAGATCGTAGCAATCAGCCCCAGCATTTT. This gives the protein CASSGTDRSNQPQHF.